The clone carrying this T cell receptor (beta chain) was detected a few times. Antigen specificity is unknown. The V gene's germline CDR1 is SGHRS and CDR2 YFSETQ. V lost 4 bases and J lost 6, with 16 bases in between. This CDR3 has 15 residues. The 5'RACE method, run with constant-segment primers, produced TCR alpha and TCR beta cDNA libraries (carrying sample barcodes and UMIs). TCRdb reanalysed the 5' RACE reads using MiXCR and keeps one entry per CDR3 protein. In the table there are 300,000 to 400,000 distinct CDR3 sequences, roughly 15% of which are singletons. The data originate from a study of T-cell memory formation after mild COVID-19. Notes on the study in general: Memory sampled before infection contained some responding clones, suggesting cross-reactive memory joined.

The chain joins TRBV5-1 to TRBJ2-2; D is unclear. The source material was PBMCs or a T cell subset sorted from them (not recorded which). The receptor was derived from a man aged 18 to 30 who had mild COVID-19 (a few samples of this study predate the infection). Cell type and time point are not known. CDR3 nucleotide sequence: TGCGCCAGCAGCCCCCATGGAGAGGTCGCCGGGGAGCTGTTTTTT. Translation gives CASSPHGEVAGELFF.